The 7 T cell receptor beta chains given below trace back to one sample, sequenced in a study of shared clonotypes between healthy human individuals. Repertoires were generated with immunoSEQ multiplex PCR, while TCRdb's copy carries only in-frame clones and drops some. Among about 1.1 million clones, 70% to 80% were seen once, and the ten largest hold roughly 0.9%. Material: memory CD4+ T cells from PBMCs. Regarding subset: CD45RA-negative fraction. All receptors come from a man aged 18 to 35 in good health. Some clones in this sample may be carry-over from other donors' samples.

This chain's CDR3 is CASSLMSSDPNEQFF. The CDR3 coding sequence is TGTGCCAGCAGCTTAATGTCGTCAGACCCCAATGAGCAGTTCTTC. The chain joins TRBV7-3 to TRBJ2-1, with D unresolved. Trimming pared 1 base from V and 6 bases from J, leaving 13 bases between. Germline V gene data show CDR1 as SGHTA and CDR2 as FQGTGA. This CDR3 has 15 residues.

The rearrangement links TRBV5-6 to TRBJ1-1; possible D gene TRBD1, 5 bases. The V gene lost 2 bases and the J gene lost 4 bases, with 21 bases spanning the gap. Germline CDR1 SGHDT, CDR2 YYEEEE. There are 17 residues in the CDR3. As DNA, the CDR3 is TGTGCCAGCAGCTTCCGGGACTCCCGACGGTGGGTCACTGAAGCTTTCTTT. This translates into CASSFRDSRRWVTEAFF.

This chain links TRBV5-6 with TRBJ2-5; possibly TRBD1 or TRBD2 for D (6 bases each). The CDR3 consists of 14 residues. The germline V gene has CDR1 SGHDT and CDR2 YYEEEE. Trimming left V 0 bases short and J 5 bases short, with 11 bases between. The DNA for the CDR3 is TGTGCCAGCAGCTTGGATTTAGGGGGGGAGACCCAGTACTTC. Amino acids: CASSLDLGGETQYF.

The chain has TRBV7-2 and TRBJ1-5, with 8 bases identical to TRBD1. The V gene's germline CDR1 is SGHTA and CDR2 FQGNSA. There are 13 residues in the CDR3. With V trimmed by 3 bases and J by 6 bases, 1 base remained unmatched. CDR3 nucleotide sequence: TGTGCCAGCAGCTTGGACAGGGCTCAGCCCCAGCATTTT. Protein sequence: CASSLDRAQPQHF.

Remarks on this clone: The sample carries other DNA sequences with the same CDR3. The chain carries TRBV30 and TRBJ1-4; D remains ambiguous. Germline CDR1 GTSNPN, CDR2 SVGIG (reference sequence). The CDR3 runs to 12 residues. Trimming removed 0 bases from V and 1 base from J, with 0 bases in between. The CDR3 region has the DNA TGTGCCTGGAGTGTAACTAATGAAAAACTGTTTTTT. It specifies CAWSVTNEKLFF. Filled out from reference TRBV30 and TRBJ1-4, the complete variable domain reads SQTIHQWPATLVQPVGSPLSLECTVEGTSNPNLYWYRQAAGRGLQLLFYSVGIGQISSEVPQNLSASRPQDRQFILSSKKLLLSDSGFYLCAWSVTNEKLFFGSGTQLSVL.

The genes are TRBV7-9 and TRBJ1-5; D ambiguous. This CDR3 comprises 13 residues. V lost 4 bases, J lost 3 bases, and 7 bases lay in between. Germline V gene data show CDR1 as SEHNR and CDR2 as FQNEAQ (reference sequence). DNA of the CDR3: TGTGCCAGCAGCTCGCAGAACAATCAGCCCCAGCATTTT. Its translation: CASSSQNNQPQHF.

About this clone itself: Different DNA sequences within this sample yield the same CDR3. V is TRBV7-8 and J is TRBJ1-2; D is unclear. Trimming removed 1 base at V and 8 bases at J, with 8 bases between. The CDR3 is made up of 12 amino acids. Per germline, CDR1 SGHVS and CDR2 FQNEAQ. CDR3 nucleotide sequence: TGTGCCAGCAGCTTAGTAGGCGGCGGCTACACCTTC. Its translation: CASSLVGGGYTF.